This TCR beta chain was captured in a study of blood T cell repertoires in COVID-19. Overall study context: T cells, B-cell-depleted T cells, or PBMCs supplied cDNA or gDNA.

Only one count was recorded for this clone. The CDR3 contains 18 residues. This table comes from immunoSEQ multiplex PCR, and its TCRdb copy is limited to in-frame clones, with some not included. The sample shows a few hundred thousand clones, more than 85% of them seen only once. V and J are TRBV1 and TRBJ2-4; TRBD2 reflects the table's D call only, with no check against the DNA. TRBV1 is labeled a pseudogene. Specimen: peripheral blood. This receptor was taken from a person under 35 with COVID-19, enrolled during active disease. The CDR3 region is CTSSQDVPPGSAKNIQYF. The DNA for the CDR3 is TGCACCAGCAGCCAAGATGTCCCGCCGGGATCGGCCAAAAACATTCAGTACTTC.